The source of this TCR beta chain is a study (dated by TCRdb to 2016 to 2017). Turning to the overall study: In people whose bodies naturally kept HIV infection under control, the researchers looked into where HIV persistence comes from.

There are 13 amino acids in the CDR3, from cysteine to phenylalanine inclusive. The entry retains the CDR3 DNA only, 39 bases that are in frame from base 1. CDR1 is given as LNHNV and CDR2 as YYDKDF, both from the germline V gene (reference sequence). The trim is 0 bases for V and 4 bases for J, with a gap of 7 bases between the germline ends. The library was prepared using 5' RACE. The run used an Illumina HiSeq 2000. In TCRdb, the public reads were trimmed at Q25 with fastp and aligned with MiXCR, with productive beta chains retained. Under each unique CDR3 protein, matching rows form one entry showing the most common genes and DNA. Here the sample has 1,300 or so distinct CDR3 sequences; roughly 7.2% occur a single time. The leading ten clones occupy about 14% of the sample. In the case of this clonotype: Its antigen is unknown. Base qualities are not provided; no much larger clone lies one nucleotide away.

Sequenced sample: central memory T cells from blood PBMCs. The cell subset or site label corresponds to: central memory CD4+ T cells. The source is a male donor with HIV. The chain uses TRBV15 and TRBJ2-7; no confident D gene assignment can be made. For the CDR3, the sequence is CATSRERSYEQYF. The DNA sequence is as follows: TGTGCCACCAGCAGAGAACGGAGTTACGAGCAGTACTTC.